The 21 T cell receptor beta chains below come from one sample, sequenced in a study of T cells in Graves' hyperthyroidism and ophthalmopathy. Amplified TCR beta CDR3 regions came from RNA transcripts. Researchers ran a first-round RT-PCR on the TCR CDR3 using the HTBI primer set. TCRdb fed the multiplex PCR reads into MiXCR, producing one record per CDR3 protein. The sample holds about 500,000 distinct CDR3 sequences; 46% are singletons and the top ten take about two fifths. Source material: peripheral blood or thyroid tissue (not recorded which). These receptors all stem from an adult woman with Graves' disease, either hyperthyroidism or ophthalmopathy (not recorded which).

This clonotype was recorded at least ten times. This sequence joins TRBV20-1 and TRBJ2-7, with TRBD1 identical over 8 bases. Germline V gene sequence: CDR1 DFQATT, CDR2 SNEGSKA (reference sequence). V gave up 7 bases and J gave up 6 bases; unmatched junction bases: 5. CDR3 size: 11 residues. CDR3 protein: CSGTGFSEQYF. CDR3 coding DNA: TGCAGTGGGACAGGGTTTTCCGAGCAGTACTTC.

In this sample, this clonotype turned up many times. This chain links TRBV20-1 with TRBJ2-6, with D tentatively TRBD1 (5 bases). Germline V lookup: CDR1 DFQATT, CDR2 SNEGSKA (reference sequence). The CDR3 consists of 17 residues. Trimming cost V 3 bases and J 0 bases, with 15 bases left between them. The CDR3 nucleotides read TGCAGTGCTAGTTTTTTGGGGCGCTCCTCTGGGGCCAACGTCCTGACTTTC. This gives the protein CSASFLGRSSGANVLTF.

This clonotype appeared a single time. DNA for the CDR3: TGCAGCGTTGGGGTAGCGGGAGGAACCTACGAGCAGTACTTC. Translated: CSVGVAGGTYEQYF. This chain connects TRBV29-1 to TRBJ2-7, with 10 positions matching TRBD2. The germline V gene encodes CDR1 SQVTM and CDR2 ANQGSEA. Trimming removed 4 bases from V and 2 bases from J; junction bases left unmatched: 5. The CDR3 has 14 amino acids.

V is TRBV5-1 and J is TRBJ2-7; 10 positions agree with TRBD2. Per germline, CDR1 SGHRS and CDR2 YFSETQ. The ends lost 0 bases at V and 4 bases at J; junction bases unmatched: 1. The CDR3 totals 14 residues. The CDR3 nucleotides read TGCGCCAGCAGCTTGGCTAGCGGGAGTTACGAGCAGTACTTC. Protein: CASSLASGSYEQYF.

This sequence joins TRBV15 and TRBJ1-2, with 7 bases lining up with TRBD1. Trimming cost V 6 bases and J 6 bases; bases outside gene matches: 28. The CDR3 consists of 20 residues. CDR1 LNHNV and CDR2 YYDKDF come from the germline V gene (reference sequence). In DNA, the CDR3 is TGTGCCACCAGAACTGGACGAGGGGGCCGGGACACTTCCGGGGACGATGGCTACACCTTC. Its protein is CATRTGRGGRDTSGDDGYTF.

Concerning this clonotype itself: At one of its ends the junction is not consistent with the germline gene, which may arise from a read error. This chain links TRBV29-1 with TRBJ2-6, with TRBD1 matching 9 bases. This CDR3 spans 12 amino acids. Looked up from germline, CDR1 is SQVTM and CDR2 is ANQGSEA. CDR3 bases: TGCAGCGTTGAACGACAGGGGGGAACTGAAGCTTTC. This translates into CSVERQGGTEAF.

The CDR3 DNA sequence: TGTGCCAGCAGCTTAAGGGATCACGAGCAGTACTTC. Protein product: CASSLRDHEQYF. The chain is built from TRBV11-1 and TRBJ2-7; D not certain. Germline CDR1 and CDR2: SGHAT and FQDESV (reference sequence). V was pared by 2 bases and J by 5 bases, with 7 bases between. The CDR3 contains 12 residues.

A word on this clonotype: A junction boundary mismatches the germline segment, possibly from a read error. This chain links TRBV6-1 with TRBJ1-1; no definite D call. Germline V gives CDR1 MNHNS, CDR2 SASEGT. The CDR3 has 9 residues. The chain's CDR3 is CASSSSWGF. In DNA form, the CDR3 reads TGTGCCAGCAGTTCATCTTGGGGCTTT.

This chain uses TRBV2 with TRBJ2-1, with 10 positions matching TRBD2. This CDR3 region has 14 residues. Germline V gene lookup returns CDR1 SNHLY and CDR2 FYNNEI. Trimming at V came to 7 bases and at J to 6 bases, leaving 6 bases not matched to a gene. The CDR3 nucleotides read TGTGCCAGCAACAGCGGGAGGGCGATCAATGAGCAGTTCTTC. Translation: CASNSGRAINEQFF. Full variable domain (remainder filled in from reference TRBV2 and TRBJ2-1): EPEVTQTPSHQVTQMGQEVILRCVPISNHLYFYWYRQILGQKVEFLVSFYNNEISEKSEIFDDQFSVERPDGSNFTLKIRSTKLEDSAMYFCASNSGRAINEQFFGPGTRLTVL.

This clonotype came up many times. This chain links TRBV3-1 with TRBJ2-7; 10 bases line up with TRBD1. Trimming at V came to 2 bases and at J to 7 bases, leaving 5 bases not matched to a gene. The CDR3 loop spans 14 amino acids. The germline V gene encodes CDR1 LGHDT and CDR2 YNNKEL (reference sequence). The CDR3 nucleotides are TGTGCCAGCAGCCAAAGGGACAGGGGAACGGAGCAGTACTTC. It yields the protein CASSQRDRGTEQYF.

The genes are TRBV5-8 and TRBJ2-7; D not certain. Germline V CDR1 and CDR2: SGHTS, YDEGEE. V was shortened by 0 bases and J by 5 bases, with 12 bases between the two germline ends. The CDR3 is 14 residues long. CDR3 protein: CASSLARVSHEQYF. The CDR3 DNA reads TGTGCCAGCAGCTTGGCTAGAGTCAGTCACGAGCAGTACTTC.

This clonotype appeared a few times. The chain employs TRBV9 and TRBJ1-3; 9 nucleotides match TRBD1. V shed 1 base, J shed 7 bases, and the junction held 3 bases outside the gene matches. The CDR3 loop spans 14 amino acids. Germline-derived CDR1 and CDR2 are SGDLS and YYNGEE. The CDR3 DNA reads TGTGCCAGCAGCGTACGACAGGGGGTCAACACCATATATTTT. This translates into CASSVRQGVNTIYF.

The chain links TRBV10-2 to TRBJ1-4; 8 nucleotides match TRBD1. Germline trimming cut 2 bases from V and 8 bases from J; bases unmatched to any gene: 4. The CDR3 is 14 residues long. From germline, CDR1 is WSHSY and CDR2 SAAADI. The DNA of the CDR3 is TGCGCCAGCAGTGAGGGACAGGGAGAGGAAAAACTGTTTTTT. This gives the protein CASSEGQGEEKLFF.

This clonotype was recorded at least ten times. CDR3 sequence: CASSFSGTGGVNTEAFF. CDR3 in DNA: TGTGCCAGCAGTTTTTCTGGGACAGGGGGCGTGAACACTGAAGCTTTCTTT. This chain uses TRBV12-3 or TRBV12-4 with TRBJ1-1, with 12 bases aligning to TRBD1. V shed 3 bases, J shed 0 bases, and the junction held 5 bases outside the gene matches. The CDR3 totals 17 residues.

J is TRBJ1-6 and V is TRBV7-2; the D is unclear. This CDR3 region has 13 residues. CDR1 and CDR2 (germline): SGHTA, FQGNSA. V lost 5 bases and J 4 bases, leaving 6 bases between the germline ends. The CDR3 protein is CASSTEYNSPLHF. In DNA, the CDR3 is TGTGCCAGCAGCACCGAATATAATTCACCCCTCCACTTT.

This clonotype came up once. The chain uses TRBV2 and TRBJ1-5, with D maybe TRBD1 (5 bases). V dropped 5 bases and J dropped 4 bases, with 18 bases sitting between them. The CDR3 runs to 16 residues. CDR1 and CDR2 from the germline V gene are SNHLY and FYNNEI. DNA for the CDR3: TGTGCCAGCAGTTCCATAAAGGGGAATCGTAATCAGCCCCAGCATTTT. The encoded protein is CASSSIKGNRNQPQHF.

The chain recombines TRBV7-2 with TRBJ2-7; D unclear. Germline V gene sequence: CDR1 SGHTA, CDR2 FQGNSA. This CDR3 is 13 amino acids long. The germline V and J ends were trimmed by 7 bases and 4 bases, with 14 bases remaining between them. In DNA form, the CDR3 reads TGTGCCAGCACTTCCCCAACGAGTTACGAGCAGTACTTC. The encoded protein is CASTSPTSYEQYF.

The V call is TRBV19, the J call TRBJ1-1; D ambiguous. CDR1 and CDR2 from the germline V gene are LNHDA and SQIVND (reference sequence). Between the trimmed V and J ends, which lost 9 bases and 2 bases, there was a span of 19 bases. This CDR3 region has 15 residues. The DNA for the CDR3 is TGTGCCAGCAGTTTAAGGGTGCGGTTAAACACTGAAGCTTTCTTT. It specifies CASSLRVRLNTEAFF.

The CDR3 DNA reads TGTGCCAGCAGTTACTCGAGAGCAGGGAACTATGGCTACACCTTC. Translating gives CASSYSRAGNYGYTF. The chain couples TRBV6-6 to TRBJ1-2; possible D gene TRBD1, 5 bases. CDR1 MNHNY and CDR2 SVGAGI come from the germline V gene (reference sequence). Trimming removed 0 bases from V and 2 bases from J, with 10 bases in between. The CDR3 contains 15 residues.

This clonotype was counted many times. This chain uses TRBV3-1 with TRBJ1-1; no clear D gene. The CDR3 length is 14 residues. In germline, CDR1 is LGHDT, CDR2 YNNKEL (reference sequence). V was pared by 1 base and J by 2 bases, with 8 bases between. The chain's CDR3 is CASSQGALNTEAFF. CDR3 bases: TGTGCCAGCAGCCAAGGAGCTCTTAACACTGAAGCTTTCTTT.

The rearrangement uses TRBV2 and TRBJ1-5, with no clear D. The germline V gene encodes CDR1 SNHLY and CDR2 FYNNEI. The CDR3 has 13 amino acids. V lost 4 bases and J lost 5, with 9 bases in between. CDR3 sequence: CASSVSSHQPQHF. The DNA of the CDR3 is TGTGCCAGCAGTGTTAGCTCCCATCAGCCCCAGCATTTT.